Detailed here is one T cell receptor (beta chain). Its antigen is currently not known. No much larger clone exists at a distance of one base, and base qualities are not known. Enrolling through a virtual design, the prospective study's participants ranged in age from roughly 18 to 95 years and lived across about two dozen United States geographic areas. To assign participants to cohorts, the prospective study relied on clinical history that participants themselves reported in a screening survey and a study questionnaire. Recovered participants in ImmuneRACE Cohort 3 were defined by two consecutive negative NP/OP PCR tests, clearance by a healthcare professional, or resolution of symptoms. In the prospective study, mobile phlebotomists collected whole blood, serum and a nasopharyngeal or oropharyngeal swab from each participant. Participants in the prospective study had the option to provide additional blood draws and questionnaires over a 2-month period. Before DNA extraction, prospective study blood samples were shipped either frozen or at room temperature.

The germline V gene yields SGHRS for CDR1 and YFSETQ for CDR2. The CDR3 holds 14 amino acids from the cysteine to the phenylalanine. The read is trimmed to its CDR3 DNA, 42 bases read in frame from base 1. The V end gives up 4 bases and the J end 13 bases, leaving 10 bases in the junction not matched to a gene. The immunoSEQ Assay, a bias-controlled multiplex PCR, was used to amplify TCRbeta CDR3 regions from genomic DNA. On the authors' methods: Nucleated cell counts per sample were estimated from amplification of reference gene primers within the assay. To quantify the absolute abundance of each unique TCRbeta CDR3 rearrangement, sequence reads were collapsed and filtered. For each sample, productive Simpson clonality was calculated as the square root of Simpson's diversity index over productive rearrangements. TCRdb obtained this table from immuneACCESS and retained in-frame rearrangements with V and J assigned. These tables miss some clones; where compared with another copy, unresolved V genes account for less than half of the shortfall, and the remainder is unexplained. The DNA gave D and trimming, while V, J and clone size come from that table. The sample has 200,000 to 250,000 clones on record, approximately 90% of them singletons. The top ten hold 10% to 13% of the sample.

The sample originates from a study of blood T cell repertoires in COVID-19 (dated by TCRdb to the early 2020s). In terms of the full investigation: The collaborator samples originated in the United States, Italy and Spain and spanned the acute and convalescent phases of COVID-19. Where available, HLA class I and class II types were taken from metadata supplied by the sample provider and were not determined by assay-based typing. The samples were drawn from the first 160 participants of the ongoing ImmuneRACE study and from over a thousand subjects provided by 6 global collaborators. Subjects who had been exposed to COVID-19, were actively infected with it, or had recovered from it provided the deeply sampled blood TCRbeta repertoires that made up the dataset. A de-identified subject ID, COVID-19 status, age in years and sex were almost always included in the sample metadata. The prospective study material was composed of cDNA or gDNA derived from T cells, B-cell-depleted T cells, or PBMCs. A freely available public database, intended as a resource for researchers studying the immune response to SARS-CoV-2, is where the repertoires were released.

Results the study describes overall, beyond this receptor: The amount of clinical and demographic metadata varied by source and participant and was provided uncurated.

What was sequenced was PBMCs or T cells enriched from blood (not recorded which). The origin of this receptor is a young man who had recovered from COVID-19. This sequence uses TRBV5-1 and TRBJ2-1; 11 middle bases align to TRBD2. The DNA sequence reads TGCGCCAGCAGCGTGGGACTAGCGGCCACGATCCAGTTCTTC. This is translated as CASSVGLAATIQFF.